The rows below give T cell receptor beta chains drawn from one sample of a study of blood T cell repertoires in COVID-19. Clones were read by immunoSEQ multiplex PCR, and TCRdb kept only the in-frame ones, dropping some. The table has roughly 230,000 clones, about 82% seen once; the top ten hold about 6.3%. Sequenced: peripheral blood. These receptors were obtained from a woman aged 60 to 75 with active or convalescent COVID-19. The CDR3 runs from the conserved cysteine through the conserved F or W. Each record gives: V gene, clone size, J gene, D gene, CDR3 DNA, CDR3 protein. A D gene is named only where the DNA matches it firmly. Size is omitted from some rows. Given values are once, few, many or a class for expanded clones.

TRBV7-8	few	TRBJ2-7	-	TGTGCCAGCAGCAGGACCTCGACGGGAGCGAGGTACGAGCAGTACTTC	CASSRTSTGARYEQYF
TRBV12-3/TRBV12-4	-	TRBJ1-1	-	TGTGCCAGCAGTTGGCGGGGGGAAGCTTTCTTT	CASSWRGEAFF
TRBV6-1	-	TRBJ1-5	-	TGTGCCAGCAGTGAAGTCCGACAGCGGGGGTATAGCAATCAGCCCCAGCATTTT	CASSEVRQRGYSNQPQHF
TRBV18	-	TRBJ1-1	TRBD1	TGTGCCAGCTCACGCCTGGACAGGTTGAGGAACACTGAAGCTTTCTTT	CASSRLDRLRNTEAFF
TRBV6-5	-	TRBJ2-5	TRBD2	TGTGCCAGCACTCCAACGGGGGGGCCTCGAGAGACCCAGTACTTC	CASTPTGGPRETQYF
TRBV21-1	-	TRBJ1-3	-	TGTGCCAGCAGCAAACGGGACAGGAGCTCTGGAAACACCATATATTTT	CASSKRDRSSGNTIYF
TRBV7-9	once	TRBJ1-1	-	TGTGCCAGCACATTCTCAGGGGACACTGAAGCTTTCTTT	CASTFSGDTEAFF
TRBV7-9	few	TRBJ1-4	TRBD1	TGTGCCAGCAGCTTCCCGACAGGGGAAACTGAAAAACTGTTTTTT	CASSFPTGETEKLFF
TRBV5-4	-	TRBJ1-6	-	TGTGCCAGCAGCTTGGAAAGACAGGAGAGGATCCGGGTAGATTCACCCCTCCACTTT	CASSLERQERIRVDSPLHF
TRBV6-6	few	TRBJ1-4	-	TGTGCCAGCAGTTACATACAGGGTCCGCGAGAAAAACTGTTTTTT	CASSYIQGPREKLFF
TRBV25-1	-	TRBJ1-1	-	TGTGCCAGCAGTGACATAGATAGGGGCCCTTTCTTT	CASSDIDRGPFF
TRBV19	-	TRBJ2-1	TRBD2	TGTGCCAGTAGTCCACTAGCGGGGGGAAGTACAGTGGTCAATGAGCAGTTCTTC	CASSPLAGGSTVVNEQFF
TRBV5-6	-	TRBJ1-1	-	TGTGCCAGCAGCTTGGTGGGCGAGACTGAAGCTTTCTTT	CASSLVGETEAFF
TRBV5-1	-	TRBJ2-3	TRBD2	TGCGCCAGCAGCGCGGGACTAGCGAATTACGATACGCAGTATTTT	CASSAGLANYDTQYF
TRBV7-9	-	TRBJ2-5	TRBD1	TGTGCCAGCAGCAACCGGGACAGAGAGACCCAGTACTTC	CASSNRDRETQYF
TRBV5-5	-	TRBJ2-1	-	TGTGCCAGCAGCTTGGATATTAGCGGCAGCTCCTACAATGAGCAGTTCTTC	CASSLDISGSSYNEQFF
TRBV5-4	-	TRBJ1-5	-	TGTGCCAGCAGCTTACAGGGAGTTAATAGCAATCAGCCCCAGCATTTT	CASSLQGVNSNQPQHF
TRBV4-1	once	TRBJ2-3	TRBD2	TGCGCCAGCAGCCAAGAGGGACTAGCGGGAAGGACAGATACGCAGTATTTT	CASSQEGLAGRTDTQYF
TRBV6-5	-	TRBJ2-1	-	TGTGCCAGCAGTTATATAGGGGGGGGGCACAATGAGCAGTTCTTC	CASSYIGGGHNEQFF
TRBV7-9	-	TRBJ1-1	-	TGTGCCAGCAGCCCCGAGTTGGGGCAGGGAGGGACTGAAGCTTTCTTT	CASSPELGQGGTEAFF
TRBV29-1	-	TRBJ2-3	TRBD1	TGCAGCGTCGGCGGACAGGGCGGTAGCACAGATACGCAGTATTTT	CSVGGQGGSTDTQYF
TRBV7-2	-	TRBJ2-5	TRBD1	TGTGCCAGCAGCTTAGGGGGACAGTCCCAAGAGACCCAGTACTTC	CASSLGGQSQETQYF